This entry describes one TCR beta chain. This sample was taken from a study of T cells expressing NK-cell markers. Study-wide context: The TCR beta repertoires were obtained from sorted CD3+CD56+NKG2C+, CD3+CD56+NKG2C- and CD3+CD56-NKG2C+ T cells.

There are 13 residues in the CDR3. Germline assignment: CDR1 MNHNS and CDR2 SASEGT. One entry per CDR3 protein, without DNA, is what TCRdb gives after re-calling the 5' RACE reads. Here the sample table reports approximately 440,000 distinct CDR3 sequences. The specimen sequenced was blood T cells: a sorted CD56 or NKG2C T cell subset, CD4+ or CD8+ T cells, or bulk PBMC T cells (not recorded which). The sequence derives from a woman aged 45 to 65 in good health. V and J are TRBV6-1 and TRBJ2-1. The CDR3 spells CASSEARRTQQFF.